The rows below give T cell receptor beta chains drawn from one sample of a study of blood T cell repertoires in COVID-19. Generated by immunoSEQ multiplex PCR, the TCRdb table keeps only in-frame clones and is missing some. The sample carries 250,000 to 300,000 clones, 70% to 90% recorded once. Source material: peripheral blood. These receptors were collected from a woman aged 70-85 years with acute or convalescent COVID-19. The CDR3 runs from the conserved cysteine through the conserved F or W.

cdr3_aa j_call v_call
CASSNPPDRINSNQPQHF TRBJ1-5 TRBV19
CASSTRLAGYNEQFF TRBJ2-1 TRBV9
CASSQRTGSGELFF TRBJ2-2 TRBV19
CASAAGDYRSEQYF TRBJ2-7 TRBV27
CASRKGAGNTIYF TRBJ1-3 TRBV19
CASSYEGGGRAFF TRBJ1-1 TRBV6-5
CASTQVTDYGYTF TRBJ1-2 TRBV7-9
CASTVQGGYGYTF TRBJ1-2 TRBV6-5
CASSPGTGGTDTQYF TRBJ2-3 TRBV5-1
CASYDRGRGDEQFF TRBJ2-1 TRBV19
CASSYSTFGQPQHF TRBJ1-5 TRBV6-2/TRBV6-3
CASSDTAIMNTEAFF TRBJ1-1 TRBV19
CASAEGGGEVAFF TRBJ1-1 TRBV19
CASSLKQGFREKLFF TRBJ1-4 TRBV5-1
CASSPGLAYNEQFF TRBJ2-1 TRBV18
CASSVDTGGYGYTF TRBJ1-2 TRBV9
CASSQEFRAGGTTEAFF TRBJ1-1 TRBV4-2
CASSLEQTNTEAFF TRBJ1-1 TRBV5-1
CASSQASGARAEAFF TRBJ1-1 TRBV14
CASSGLLQRGGHEQFF TRBJ2-1 TRBV25-1
CASSYSPRPQHF TRBJ1-5 TRBV6-2/TRBV6-3
CASSPDRQAETQYF TRBJ2-5 TRBV11-3
CASSASGSTDTQYF TRBJ2-3 TRBV7-9
CAAGTSGHQETQYF TRBJ2-5 TRBV19
CAINPGQGARSTGELFF TRBJ2-2 TRBV10-3
CASSRGESYEQYF TRBJ2-7 TRBV3-1/TRBV3-2
CASSQDRATYNEQFF TRBJ2-1 TRBV11-3